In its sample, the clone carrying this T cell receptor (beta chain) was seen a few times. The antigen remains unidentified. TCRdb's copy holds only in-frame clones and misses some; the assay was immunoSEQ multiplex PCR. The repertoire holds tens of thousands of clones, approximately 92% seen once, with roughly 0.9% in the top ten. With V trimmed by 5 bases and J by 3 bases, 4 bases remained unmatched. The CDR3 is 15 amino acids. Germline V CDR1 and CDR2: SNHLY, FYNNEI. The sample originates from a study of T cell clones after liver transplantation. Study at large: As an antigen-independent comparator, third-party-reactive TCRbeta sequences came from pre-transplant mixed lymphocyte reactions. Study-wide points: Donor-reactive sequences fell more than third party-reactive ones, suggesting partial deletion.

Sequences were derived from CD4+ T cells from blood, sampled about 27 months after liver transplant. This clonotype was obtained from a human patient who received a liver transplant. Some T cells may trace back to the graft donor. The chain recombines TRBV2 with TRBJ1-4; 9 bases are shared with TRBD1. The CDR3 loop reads CASSKQGAANEKLFF. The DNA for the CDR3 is TGTGCCAGCAGTAAACAGGGGGCGGCTAATGAAAAACTGTTTTTT.